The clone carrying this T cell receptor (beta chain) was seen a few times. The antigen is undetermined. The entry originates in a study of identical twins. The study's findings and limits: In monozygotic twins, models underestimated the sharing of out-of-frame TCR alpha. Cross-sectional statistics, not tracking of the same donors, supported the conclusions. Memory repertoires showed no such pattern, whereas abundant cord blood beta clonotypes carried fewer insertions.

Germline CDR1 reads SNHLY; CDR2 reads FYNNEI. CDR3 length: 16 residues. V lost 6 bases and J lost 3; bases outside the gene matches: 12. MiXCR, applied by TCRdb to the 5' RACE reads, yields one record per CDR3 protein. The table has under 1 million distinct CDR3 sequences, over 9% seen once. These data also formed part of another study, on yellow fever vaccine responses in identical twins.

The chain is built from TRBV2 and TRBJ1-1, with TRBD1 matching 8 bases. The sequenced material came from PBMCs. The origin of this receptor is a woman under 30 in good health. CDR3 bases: TGTGCCAGCAGGGACCCCAGGGGGCGGTTGGACACTGAAGCTTTCTTT. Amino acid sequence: CASRDPRGRLDTEAFF.